The rows below give T cell receptor beta chains drawn from one sample of a study of blood T cell repertoires in COVID-19. The repertoire was sequenced with immunoSEQ multiplex PCR; TCRdb's copy has only in-frame clones and lacks some. The data hold approximately 400,000 clones, with 70% to 85% observed a single time. The specimen was peripheral blood. All receptors come from a human donor with acute or convalescent COVID-19. The donor label of this sample is uncertain. CDR3s include the opening cysteine and the closing phenylalanine or tryptophan. Each record gives: J gene, clone size, V gene, D gene, CDR3 DNA, CDR3 protein. The D gene is left open where the match is weak. Clone size is shown for a subset of rows, as once, few, many or a class of expanded clone.

TRBJ1-6 - TRBV4-2 - TGTGCCAGCAGCCAACTTCAGACAGACAGGAAAAATTCACCCCTCCACTTT CASSQLQTDRKNSPLHF
TRBJ2-7 few TRBV6-1 - TGTGCCAGCAGTGAATACTCAACCGAGCAGTACTTC CASSEYSTEQYF
TRBJ1-1 - TRBV19 - TGTGCCAGTAGTATATCAGGGGTGGGCACTGAAGCTTTCTTT CASSISGVGTEAFF
TRBJ2-3 - TRBV7-2 TRBD2 TGTGCCAGCAGCTCTAAGACTAGCGGGAGGGTAGATACGCAGTATTTT CASSSKTSGRVDTQYF
TRBJ1-6 - TRBV19 TRBD1 TGTGCCAGTAGTATCCGGGACAGTAATTCACCCCTCCACTTT CASSIRDSNSPLHF
TRBJ1-6 - TRBV6-5 TRBD1 TGTGCCAGCTCCGGGACAGTCTCTGGATCACCCCTCCACTTT CASSGTVSGSPLHF
TRBJ2-1 - TRBV19 TRBD2 TGTGCCAGTAGTACAACTGAGCTTCCGGGAGGGCCGGCGGGGCAGTTCTTC CASSTTELPGGPAGQFF
TRBJ2-1 - TRBV7-8 TRBD1 TGTGCCAGCAGCTCGTGGGGGACAGGGACCTACAATGAGCAGTTCTTC CASSSWGTGTYNEQFF
TRBJ1-3 - TRBV3-1/TRBV3-2 - TGTGCCAGCAGAACGCGGGGTAATGGAAACACCATATATTTT CASRTRGNGNTIYF
TRBJ1-2 - TRBV30 - TGTGCCTGGACTAGATTTCTCAACTATGGCTACACCTTC CAWTRFLNYGYTF
TRBJ2-3 - TRBV19 - TGTGCCAGTAGCCCGGGAAGGACGGATACGCAGTATTTT CASSPGRTDTQYF
TRBJ1-6 - TRBV6-1 - TGTGCCAGCAGTGAAGGGGCAGGCACCTATAATTCACCCCTCCACTTT CASSEGAGTYNSPLHF
TRBJ1-2 - TRBV5-1 TRBD1 TGCGCCAGCAGCTTGGCGTCTTCTGGGACAGGCGGAGGCTACACCTTC CASSLASSGTGGGYTF
TRBJ2-3 - TRBV13 - TGTGCCAGCAGCTCGGGAATGACGGATACGCAGTATTTT CASSSGMTDTQYF
TRBJ2-5 - TRBV7-9 - TGTGCCAGCAGCTTATCATTAGGGCGGGCTGAGACCCAGTACTTC CASSLSLGRAETQYF
TRBJ1-1 once TRBV10-3 - TGTGCCATCCGGGATTTCATGAACACTGAAGCTTTCTTT CAIRDFMNTEAFF
TRBJ1-2 once TRBV7-9 TRBD1 TGTGCCAGCAGCTCATGGACAGGAGCCTATGGCTACACCTTC CASSSWTGAYGYTF
TRBJ2-1 - TRBV27 - TGTGCCAGCAGTCCAGGACAGGAGGGTGGACTACCATACAATGAGCAGTTCTTC CASSPGQEGGLPYNEQFF
TRBJ1-5 - TRBV28 - TGTGCCAGCAGTTCCCAGACAGCCAATAATCAGCCCCAGCATTTT CASSSQTANNQPQHF
TRBJ1-5 - TRBV18 TRBD1 TGTGCCAGCTCACTATCGGGGACAGGGGGCAGCAATCAGCCCCAGCATTTT CASSLSGTGGSNQPQHF
TRBJ2-7 - TRBV30 - TGTGCCTGGAGTGTACAGTCCCAGCAGTACTTC CAWSVQSQQYF
TRBJ1-5 - TRBV2 - TGTGCCAGCAGTGCGTTGACCCCAGGCCAAGGTTTTGATCAGCCCCAGCATTTT CASSALTPGQGFDQPQHF
TRBJ2-2 - TRBV18 - TGTGCCAGCTCACCACTCGGGGTTCGGAACACCGGGGAGCTGTTTTTT CASSPLGVRNTGELFF
TRBJ1-6 - TRBV19 - TGTGCCAGTACCGACGGGACTGGCTATAATTCACCCCTCCACTTT CASTDGTGYNSPLHF
TRBJ2-2 - TRBV5-4 TRBD1 TGTGCCAGCAGAGGTACAGGGGGCGCCGGCACCGGGGAGCTGTTTTTT CASRGTGGAGTGELFF
TRBJ1-5 - TRBV6-6 - TGTGCCAGCAAGAGGACAGTCAATCAGCCCCAGCATTTT CASKRTVNQPQHF
TRBJ1-2 - TRBV27 - TGTGCCAGCAGTTTATCGCCGACAGGCCCCTATGGCTACACCTTC CASSLSPTGPYGYTF
TRBJ2-4 - TRBV15 TRBD2 TGTGCCACCAGCAGAGGGGTAGCGGGAGGTCACGCCATTCAGTACTTC CATSRGVAGGHAIQYF
TRBJ2-1 - TRBV9 - TGTGCCAGCAGCGTGGGTTTCGGGAACAATGAGCAGTTCTTC CASSVGFGNNEQFF